This T cell receptor beta chain was recorded in a study of spatial heterogeneity in lung cancer. Study as a whole: Within raw reads, each unique TCR and UMI combination appeared on average more than ten times.

TCRdb redid the calling of the 5' RACE reads with MiXCR, one entry per CDR3 protein. The sample contains tens of thousands of distinct CDR3 sequences, approximately 12% of which appear only once. Stated time point: sample taken at primary tumor resection. Sequencing was performed on whole RNA extracted from tumor and nontumor lung tissue, or from frozen PBMC, and the material was left unsorted. The CDR3 totals 13 residues. J gave up 6 bases and V 10 bases, and 9 bases lay outside the gene matches. The germline gives CDR1 ENHRY, CDR2 SYGVKD. The J gene is TRBJ2-7, the V gene TRBV10-3; 10 nucleotides agree with TRBD1. The starting material was PBMCs, obtained at surgery. The sequence was collected from a male donor with early-stage non-small cell lung cancer. The CDR3 reads CASATGTGVEQYF. The CDR3 DNA sequence: TGTGCCAGCGCCACCGGGACAGGGGTCGAGCAGTACTTC.